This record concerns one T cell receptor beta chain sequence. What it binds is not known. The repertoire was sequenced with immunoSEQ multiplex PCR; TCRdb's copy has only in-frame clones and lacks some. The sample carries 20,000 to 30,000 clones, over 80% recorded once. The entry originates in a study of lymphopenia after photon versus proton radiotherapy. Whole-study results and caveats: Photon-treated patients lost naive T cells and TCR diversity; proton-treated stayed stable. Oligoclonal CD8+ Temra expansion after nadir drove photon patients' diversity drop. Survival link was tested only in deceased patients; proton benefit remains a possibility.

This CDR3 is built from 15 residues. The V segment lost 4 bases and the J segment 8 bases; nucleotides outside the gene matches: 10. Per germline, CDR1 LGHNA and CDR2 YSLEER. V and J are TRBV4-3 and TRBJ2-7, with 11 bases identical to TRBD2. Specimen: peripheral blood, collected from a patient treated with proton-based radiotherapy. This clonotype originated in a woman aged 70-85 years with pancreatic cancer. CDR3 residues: CASSPTTSGSSKQYF. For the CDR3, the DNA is TGCGCCAGCAGCCCAACCACTAGCGGGAGCTCAAAGCAGTACTTC.